The sequence of this T cell receptor (beta chain) was determined in a study of blood T cell repertoires in COVID-19. Turning to the study itself: Samples came from the United States, Italy and Spain, spanning acute and convalescent COVID-19. PBMCs, B-cell-depleted T cells, or T cells were the source of the cDNA or gDNA that made up the material.

The ends lost 6 bases at V and 2 bases at J; junction bases unmatched: 15. The length of the CDR3 is 19 residues. The V gene's germline CDR1 is MGHRA and CDR2 YSYEKL. In the study's own analysis: Scientists estimated how many nucleated cells there were by amplifying reference gene primers. Here immunoSEQ multiplex PCR was the method, and the copy in TCRdb shows in-frame clones only, minus some. V, J and clone size reflect that table, while D and trimming were determined from the DNA. Of fewer than 200,000 clones in the sample, about 74% were seen once. The sequence was collected from a woman older than 75 with acute or convalescent COVID-19. Source material: peripheral blood. The chain couples TRBV4-1 to TRBJ1-4; 10 positions match TRBD1. CDR3 in DNA: TGCGCCAGCAGGCCCGGGAGGACAGGGGGTTCTACGACTAATGAAAAACTGTTTTTT. Translating gives CASRPGRTGGSTTNEKLFF.